This T cell receptor (beta chain) was identified in a study of cytomegalovirus exposure and HLA in healthy donors. As regards this clone: Its cognate antigen is unknown.

CDR3 length: 15 amino acids. The V and J ends lost 0 bases and 10 bases, in that order; junction bases with no gene match: 7. In germline, CDR1 is SGHRS, CDR2 YFSETQ. Vbeta (60) and Jbeta (13) primers were used in the PCR. As processed by the authors: As a later analysis found, there were 60 million to 90 million unique TCR beta chains, of which approximately 10 million were shared. Libraries were prepared by immunoSEQ multiplex PCR; TCRdb keeps only in-frame clonotypes and omits some of them. The DNA was the basis for D and trimming; V, J and clone size are from that table. The profile covers 100,000 to 150,000 clones, with 80% appearing a single time and around 3.3% taken by the ten largest. Points from the study as a whole: Rarity held for most TCR sequences, but there were some public TCRs that occurred in many donors.

The chain recombines TRBV5-1 with TRBJ1-6, with 7 bases lining up with TRBD1. This clonotype originated in a male donor in good health and CMV-seronegative. Sequenced sample: PBMCs. The DNA for the CDR3 is TGCGCCAGCAGCTTGGGACTCACAGGGGCATCACCCCTCCACTTT. Its translation is CASSLGLTGASPLHF.